The T cell receptor beta chain under discussion was sequenced for a study of blood T cells in healthy people across ages. Findings and limits, study-wide: When set beside aged donors, long-lived donors presented more naive CD4+ cells and higher diversity. Diversity of TCR beta correlated strongly with naive T cell percentage. PBMCs that were unsorted prevented a conclusive naive versus antigen-experienced comparison. Per million T cells, TCR beta diversity dropped about linearly as age rose.

The use of a sample-barcoded 5' primer and a J-beta primer mix characterized a second PCR of about 6 to 11 cycles. TCRdb used MiXCR to reprocess the 5' RACE reads, holding one entry per CDR3 protein. Of some 640,000 distinct CDR3 sequences in the sample, around 31% were seen once. As for this clonotype: The antigen remains undetermined. The junction departs from the called germline gene at one end, perhaps through a read error.

The CDR3 sequence is 14 residues long. The chain employs TRBV12-3 or TRBV12-4 and TRBJ2-7; D possibly corresponds to TRBD2 (7 bases). The J call may be wrong; the DNA end is better matched by TRBJ2-5. This TCR derives from a woman aged 80 or older in good health. Sequences were obtained from blood. The CDR3 DNA sequence: TGTACCAGCAGTCTGGGGGGGGCCGGGGAGACCCAGTACTTC. Residues: CTSSLGGAGETQYF.